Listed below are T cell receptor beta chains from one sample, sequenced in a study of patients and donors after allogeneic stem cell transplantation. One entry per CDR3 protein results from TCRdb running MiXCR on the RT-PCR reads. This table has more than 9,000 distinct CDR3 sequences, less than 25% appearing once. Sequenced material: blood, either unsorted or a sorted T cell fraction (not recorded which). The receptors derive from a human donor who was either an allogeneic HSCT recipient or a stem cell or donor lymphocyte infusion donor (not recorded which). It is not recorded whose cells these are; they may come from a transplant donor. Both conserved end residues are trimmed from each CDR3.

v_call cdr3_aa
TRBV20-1 SAPRPISYEQY
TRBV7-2 ASSPHTRDGRTTDTQY
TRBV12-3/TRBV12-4 ASSSTNYGYT
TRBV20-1 SARDNTGFWRGGYT
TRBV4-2 ASSRPGITNTEAF
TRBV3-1 ASSQQGETPLH
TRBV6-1 ASSSVGPSDTQY
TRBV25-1 ASRVGGAPLH
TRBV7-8 ASSLRPGQGVYNEQF
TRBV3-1 ASSQGIRGAGQPQH
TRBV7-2 ASSSYQGSGQPQH
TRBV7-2 ASSLDRWDYGYT
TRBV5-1 ASSPAGRTDTQY
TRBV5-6 ASSLARPPLEQY
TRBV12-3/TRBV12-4 ASSLRTGGGEQF
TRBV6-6 ASTLAQRAGENGYT
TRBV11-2 ASSLGLALRSSTDTQY
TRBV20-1 SARAVRQNAYEQY
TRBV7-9 ASSLGGGYT
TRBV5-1 ASSLARETQY
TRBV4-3 ASSNLQGNLWNEQF
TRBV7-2 ASSLDPGFSYNEQF
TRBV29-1 SVKGGQGLYEQF
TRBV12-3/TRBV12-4 ASSLSRRGGETQY
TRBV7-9 ASSTPVEGWGMNTEAF
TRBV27 ASSTHRDSYEKLF
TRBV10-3 ATLGSAITDTQY
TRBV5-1 ASSSLLTSGRSEDTQY
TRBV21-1 ASSNVQNRTDTQY
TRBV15 ATSRGKGYGTYSNQPQH
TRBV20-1 SADNYSYNEQF
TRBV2 ASSEFLENYGYT
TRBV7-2 ASSLGQGAQPQH
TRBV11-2 ASSLAGGGARETQY
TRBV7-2 ASSPIAGVYNSPLH
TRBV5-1 ASSLERGAGREAF
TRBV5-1 ASSTDFPETQY
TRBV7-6 ASSDGNSPLH
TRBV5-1 ASSLDTGYSPLH
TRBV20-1 SASRPLNTEAF
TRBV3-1 ASSQGDRGLLGGTEAF
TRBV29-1 SVEGDNYGYT
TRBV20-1 SAIPGGPVAEQY
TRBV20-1 SAVRREKLF
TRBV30 AWSVGRDTEAF
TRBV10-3 AISPQGTVNTGELF
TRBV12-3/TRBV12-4 ASSLDRQGWYEKLF
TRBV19 ASFSTGGTYGYT
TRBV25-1 ASSQSLGYT
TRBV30 AWTTGNTEAF
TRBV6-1 ASSEARVQPQH
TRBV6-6 ASSYSLGTGSNQPQH
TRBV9 ASSARQGGQPQH